This T cell receptor (beta chain) originates from a study of Graves' ophthalmopathy and Graves' hyperthyroidism. Whole-study findings and limits: For separating ophthalmopathy from stable hyperthyroidism, a 13-signature model gave approximately 90% sensitivity and around 80% specificity.

This clonotype showed up many times. Its cognate antigen is unknown. Trimming removed 4 bases from V and 9 bases from J; junction bases left unmatched: 6. Germline assignment: CDR1 SGHVS and CDR2 FNYEAQ. This CDR3 is built from 15 residues. The TCR beta CDR3 regions underwent amplification from RNA transcripts. In the first round, RT-PCR was carried out with HTBI primers, and a multiplex PCR formed the second round. TCRdb passed the multiplex PCR reads through MiXCR, listing each CDR3 protein once. The table shows about 58,000 distinct CDR3 sequences, with roughly half occurring only once. The V gene is TRBV7-6, the J gene TRBJ2-7, with 16 nucleotides matching TRBD2. Sequencing input: peripheral blood. The source is an adult woman with Graves' ophthalmopathy. In DNA form, the CDR3 reads TGTGCCAGCAGCTCGGGACTAGCGGGAGGGGATTGGCAGTACTTC. Its protein product is CASSSGLAGGDWQYF.